This passage covers 16 T cell receptor beta chains from one sample sequenced in a study of type 1 regulatory T cells. TCRdb processed the reads anew with MiXCR; each CDR3 protein has one entry. The sample has about 67,000 distinct CDR3 sequences; approximately 47% are singletons. The antigens for these receptors are not known. Material: cultured non-Tr1 T cells, either the whole culture or a sorted T cell fraction (not recorded which). The receptor source for this set is a human donor in good health.

This clonotype occurred a few times. The rearrangement uses TRBV3-1 and TRBJ1-1; D is unresolved. Trimming left V 3 bases short and J 4 bases short, with 12 bases between. The length of the CDR3 is 14 residues. Germline-derived CDR1 and CDR2 are LGHDT and YNNKEL (reference sequence). The CDR3 DNA follows: TGTGCCAGCAGCCAGGGCCCCTCGGGCACTGAAGCTTTCTTT. Its protein product is CASSQGPSGTEAFF.

V gene TRBV5-1 combines with J gene TRBJ2-2, with 11 nucleotides matching TRBD1. CDR1 and CDR2 (germline): SGHRS, YFSETQ. The CDR3 is 14 amino acids. Trimming cost V 4 bases and J 6 bases; bases outside gene matches: 2. This CDR3 reads CASSGGQGAGELFF. The CDR3 region has the DNA TGCGCCAGCAGCGGGGGACAGGGGGCCGGGGAGCTGTTTTTT.

This clonotype was found a few times. At one of its ends the junction is not consistent with the germline gene, which may arise from a read error. J is TRBJ2-7 and V is TRBV7-9; a weak D match, TRBD1 (6 bases). The CDR3 covers 12 residues. The germline V gene has CDR1 SEHNR and CDR2 FQNEAQ (reference sequence). CDR3 nucleotides: TGTGCTAGCAGCTTAGGATCTGGGGGCCAGTACTTC. Protein sequence: CASSLGSGGQYF.

Remarks on this clonotype: A much larger clone differs from this one at a single base, so this may be a read error. V is TRBV4-1 and J is TRBJ2-7, with 8 bases matching TRBD2. Germline-derived CDR1 and CDR2 are MGHRA and YSYEKL. The CDR3 contains 14 residues. V lost 1 base and J lost 5; bases outside the gene matches: 4. The CDR3 reads CASSQVGTSDEQYF. As DNA, the CDR3 is TGCGCCAGCAGCCAAGTCGGGACTAGTGACGAGCAGTACTTC.

This clonotype has more than one count but fewer than ten. The V gene is TRBV5-1, the J gene TRBJ1-1; no clear D gene. This CDR3 is built from 15 residues. From germline, CDR1 is SGHRS and CDR2 YFSETQ. V was clipped by 5 bases and J by 4 bases, with 18 bases between them. The CDR3 region has the DNA TGCGCCAGCAGTGTACTTCCGACGTCTTCCACTGAAGCTTTCTTT. Its translation is CASSVLPTSSTEAFF.

This clonotype occurred a few times. This sequence joins TRBV5-4 and TRBJ2-3, with 8 positions matching TRBD2. CDR3 length equals 14 residues. V lost 10 bases and J lost 3; bases outside the gene matches: 10. Germline CDR1 reads SGHNT; CDR2 reads YYREEE (reference sequence). In nucleotides, the CDR3 is TGTGCCGGTCAAGTGGGCGGGGGGACAGATACGCAGTATTTT. Protein product: CAGQVGGGTDTQYF.

This chain joins TRBV20-1 and TRBJ2-1; possible D gene TRBD2, 6 bases. The CDR3 totals 16 residues. Germline CDR1 is DFQATT and CDR2 is SNEGSKA (reference sequence). Trimming cost V 0 bases and J 4 bases, with 16 bases left between them. The CDR3 here is CSARELTGLGYNEQFF. The CDR3, as DNA: TGCAGTGCTAGAGAGCTAACGGGACTCGGATACAATGAGCAGTTCTTC.

This clonotype was observed a handful of times. J is TRBJ2-1 and V is TRBV5-1, with D unresolved. Trimming removed 0 bases from V and 5 bases from J, with 18 bases in between. CDR1 is SGHRS and CDR2 is YFSETQ in the germline V gene. CDR3 length: 17 amino acids. Here the CDR3 reads CASSLGVRPSRDNEQFF. CDR3 in DNA: TGCGCCAGCAGCTTGGGGGTTCGACCTTCTAGGGACAATGAGCAGTTCTTC.

V gene TRBV7-2 combines with J gene TRBJ2-7; 8 bases align to TRBD1. Trimming took 2 bases from V and 2 from J; bases not matched to a gene: 2. Germline assignment: CDR1 SGHTA and CDR2 FQGNSA. CDR3 size: 14 residues. CDR3 DNA sequence: TGTGCCAGCAGCTTATTACAGGGGGCCTACGAGCAGTACTTC. Translating gives CASSLLQGAYEQYF.

The J gene is TRBJ1-1, the V gene TRBV6-5; a possible D gene is TRBD1 (5 bases). In germline, CDR1 is MNHEY, CDR2 SVGAGI. V dropped 10 bases and J dropped 6 bases, with 21 bases sitting between them. This CDR3 is 14 amino acids long. CDR3 amino acids: CATKFSRQTPEAFF. The DNA of the CDR3 is TGTGCCACCAAATTTTCAAGACAGACCCCTGAAGCTTTCTTT.

The V and J genes are TRBV7-9 and TRBJ2-1; D remains ambiguous. The V and J ends lost 2 bases and 4 bases respectively, with 18 bases between them. The CDR3 length is 17 residues. Germline loops: CDR1 SEHNR, CDR2 FQNEAQ (reference sequence). In DNA form, the CDR3 reads TGTGCCAGCAGCTTATTTTTCACAACAGAAGGATACAATGAGCAGTTCTTC. Translating gives CASSLFFTTEGYNEQFF.

V usage is TRBV12-3 or TRBV12-4 and J usage is TRBJ1-5; D might be TRBD1 (6 bases). There are 13 residues in the CDR3. Trimming shortened V by 4 bases and J by 7 bases, and 11 bases separated the two germline ends. The CDR3 nucleotides read TGTGCCAGCAGTTCGACAGGTCGGCAGCCCCAGCATTTT. Amino acids: CASSSTGRQPQHF.

The V and J genes are TRBV5-6 and TRBJ2-5; no definite D call. Between the trimmed V and J ends, which lost 4 bases and 0 bases, there was a span of 10 bases. In germline, CDR1 is SGHDT, CDR2 YYEEEE. The CDR3 contains 14 residues. CDR3 DNA: TGTGCCAGCAGCCTAACGCGGAACCAAGAGACCCAGTACTTC. Translation gives CASSLTRNQETQYF.

This clonotype has a count of ten or more. V and J are TRBV20-1 and TRBJ2-1; D is undetermined. The CDR3 has 15 amino acids. Germline lookup yields CDR1 DFQATT and CDR2 SNEGSKA (reference sequence). V was clipped by 1 base and J by 8 bases, with 18 bases between them. In DNA, the CDR3 is TGCAGTGCTAGAGGCACTGGCGGCCTGTTGGATGAGCAGTTCTTC. It translates to CSARGTGGLLDEQFF.

J is TRBJ2-3 and V is TRBV11-2; D perhaps matches TRBD1 (6 bases). V was shortened by 3 bases and J by 0 bases, with 10 bases between the two germline ends. The CDR3 has 15 residues. In germline, CDR1 is SGHAT, CDR2 FQNNGV. CDR3 sequence reads: CASSLVDRSTDTQYF. As DNA, the CDR3 is TGTGCCAGCAGCTTGGTAGACAGGAGCACAGATACGCAGTATTTT.

This clonotype was detected only a few times. This rearrangement joins TRBV5-1 to TRBJ1-3; 7 nucleotides match TRBD1. This CDR3 spans 15 amino acids. V was pared by 3 bases and J by 0 bases, with 3 bases of the junction left unmatched. CDR1 and CDR2 (germline): SGHRS, YFSETQ. Here the CDR3 reads CASSSGQPSGNTIYF. The CDR3 DNA reads as TGCGCCAGCAGCTCGGGACAGCCCTCTGGAAACACCATATATTTT.